This TCR beta chain was documented in a study of siplizumab effects on memory and regulatory T cells. Study-wide findings and caveats: In roughly 75-96% of proliferating CD4+ or CD8+ clones, a naive or memory phenotype could not be assigned.

This clone was found once. Its antigen remains unidentified. Profiled with immunoSEQ multiplex PCR; TCRdb holds only in-frame clones, not every one. The sample contains nearly 95,000 clones, 90% to 95% of which appear only once. V was pared by 0 bases and J by 2 bases, with 4 bases of the junction left unmatched. Germline V gene lookup returns CDR1 SGDLS and CDR2 YYNGEE. This CDR3 is 15 amino acids long. The clonotype was recovered from a human donor in good health. The sample comprised non-Treg CD4+ T cells sorted from blood. The chain combines TRBV9 with TRBJ2-7, with 8 bases that match TRBD2. CDR3 coding DNA: TGTGCCAGCAGCGTAGGAACTAGCGGAACCTACGAGCAGTACTTC. It encodes CASSVGTSGTYEQYF. Filled out from reference TRBV9 and TRBJ2-7, the complete variable domain reads DSGVTQTPKHLITATGQRVTLRCSPRSGDLSVYWYQQSLDQGLQFLIQYYNGEERAKGNILERFSAQQFPDLHSELNLSSLELGDSALYFCASSVGTSGTYEQYFGPGTRLTVT.